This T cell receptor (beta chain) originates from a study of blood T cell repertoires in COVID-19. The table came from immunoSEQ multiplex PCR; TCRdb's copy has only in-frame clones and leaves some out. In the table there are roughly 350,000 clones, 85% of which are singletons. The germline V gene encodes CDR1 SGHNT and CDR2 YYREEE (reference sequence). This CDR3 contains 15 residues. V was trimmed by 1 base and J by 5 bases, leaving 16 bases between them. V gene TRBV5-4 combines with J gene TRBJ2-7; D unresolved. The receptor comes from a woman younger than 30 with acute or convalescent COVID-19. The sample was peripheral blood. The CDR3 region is CASSLLTYSSDEQYF. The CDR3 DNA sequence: TGTGCCAGCAGCTTGTTAACCTACTCAAGTGACGAGCAGTACTTC.